The rows below give T cell receptor beta chains drawn from one sample of a study of blood T cell repertoires in COVID-19. Only in-frame clones appear in the TCRdb table, and some are missing; sequencing was by immunoSEQ multiplex PCR. The sample consists of around 280,000 clones, about 88% of them appearing once. The sequenced material came from peripheral blood. The receptor set was obtained from a man between 65 and 85 years old with acute or convalescent COVID-19. CDR3s include the opening cysteine and the closing phenylalanine or tryptophan. The D gene is left open where the match is weak. Size values are once, few and many counts, or a class for expanded clones, and some rows have none.

v_call: TRBV7-8; cdr3_length: 16; d_call: NA; j_call: TRBJ2-1; clone_size: once; cdr3_nt: TGTGCCAGCAGACGAGCCAGCGGCAGCTCCTACAATGAGCAGTTCTTC; cdr3_aa: CASRRASGSSYNEQFF
v_call: TRBV25-1; cdr3_length: 13; d_call: TRBD1; j_call: TRBJ2-7; clone_size: NA; cdr3_nt: TGTGCCAGCAGCAGATCCGGACAGGTAGGGCAGTACTTC; cdr3_aa: CASSRSGQVGQYF
v_call: TRBV28; cdr3_length: 13; d_call: NA; j_call: TRBJ1-1; clone_size: NA; cdr3_nt: TGTGCCAGCAGCGGAGAGTTGAACACTGAAGCTTTCTTT; cdr3_aa: CASSGELNTEAFF
v_call: TRBV28; cdr3_length: 13; d_call: NA; j_call: TRBJ2-7; clone_size: NA; cdr3_nt: TGTGCCAGCTCCCCGGGGAGCTCCTACGAGCAGTACTTC; cdr3_aa: CASSPGSSYEQYF
v_call: TRBV7-2; cdr3_length: 15; d_call: NA; j_call: TRBJ2-2; clone_size: NA; cdr3_nt: TGTGCCAGCAGCCCAAACCGGGGTTCGACCGGGGAGCTGTTTTTT; cdr3_aa: CASSPNRGSTGELFF
v_call: TRBV5-5; cdr3_length: 16; d_call: TRBD1; j_call: TRBJ2-7; clone_size: NA; cdr3_nt: TGTGCCAGCAGCCTGAGTTGGGGACAGACACAATACGAGCAGTACTTC; cdr3_aa: CASSLSWGQTQYEQYF
v_call: TRBV9; cdr3_length: 14; d_call: TRBD1; j_call: TRBJ1-3; clone_size: few; cdr3_nt: TGTGCCAGCAGCCCCGGACAGGGTGGGAACACCATATATTTT; cdr3_aa: CASSPGQGGNTIYF
v_call: TRBV6-2/TRBV6-3; cdr3_length: 15; d_call: TRBD1; j_call: TRBJ2-1; clone_size: NA; cdr3_nt: TGTGCCAGCAGCCCACAGGGGGCATCCTACAATGAGCAGTTCTTC; cdr3_aa: CASSPQGASYNEQFF
v_call: TRBV5-1; cdr3_length: 14; d_call: TRBD1; j_call: TRBJ2-2; clone_size: NA; cdr3_nt: TGCGCCAGCAACGGACAGGTTGGTGGCGGGGAGCTGTTTTTT; cdr3_aa: CASNGQVGGGELFF
v_call: TRBV5-4; cdr3_length: 18; d_call: TRBD1; j_call: TRBJ1-2; clone_size: NA; cdr3_nt: TGTGCCAGCAGCTTGGAGGCCCAGGGGGCGTCTAATAACTATGGCTACACCTTC; cdr3_aa: CASSLEAQGASNNYGYTF
v_call: TRBV2; cdr3_length: 15; d_call: NA; j_call: TRBJ1-4; clone_size: NA; cdr3_nt: TGTGCCAGCAGTGACCGGTCGGGTACTAATGAAAAACTGTTTTTT; cdr3_aa: CASSDRSGTNEKLFF
v_call: TRBV30; cdr3_length: 14; d_call: TRBD2; j_call: TRBJ2-1; clone_size: NA; cdr3_nt: TGTGCCTCGAGGACTAGCGGGAGTTTTTATGAGCAGTTCTTC; cdr3_aa: CASRTSGSFYEQFF